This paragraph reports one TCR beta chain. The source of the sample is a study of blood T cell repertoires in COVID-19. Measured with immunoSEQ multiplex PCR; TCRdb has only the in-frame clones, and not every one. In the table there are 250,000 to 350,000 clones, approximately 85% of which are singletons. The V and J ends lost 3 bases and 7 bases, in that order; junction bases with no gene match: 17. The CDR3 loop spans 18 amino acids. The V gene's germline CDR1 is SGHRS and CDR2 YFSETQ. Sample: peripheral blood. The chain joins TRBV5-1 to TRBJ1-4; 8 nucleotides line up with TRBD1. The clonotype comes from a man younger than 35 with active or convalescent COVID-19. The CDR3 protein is CASSSIALGQGAGEKLFF. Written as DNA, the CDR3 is TGCGCCAGCAGCTCGATAGCACTTGGGCAGGGGGCCGGTGAAAAACTGTTTTTT.